This TCR beta chain came from a study of blood T cell repertoires in COVID-19. Study summary: The samples span acute and convalescent COVID-19 from the United States, Italy and Spain. PBMCs, B-cell-depleted T cells, or T cells provided the cDNA or gDNA that made up the material.

Original methodology: Cell counts per sample came from amplifying reference gene primers. The repertoire was sequenced with immunoSEQ multiplex PCR; TCRdb's copy has only in-frame clones and lacks some. The V and J calls and clone size are taken from that table; D and trimming were inferred from the DNA. The table includes approximately 160,000 clones, under 85% detected once. The CDR3 totals 14 residues. V lost 4 bases to trimming and J lost 1 base, with 11 bases between them. CDR1 SGHDT and CDR2 YYEEEE come from the germline V gene. V usage is TRBV5-6 and J usage is TRBJ1-1; D might be TRBD1 (6 bases). The receptor was isolated from a man aged 65 to 85 with acute or convalescent COVID-19. Sequencing input: peripheral blood. CDR3 nucleotide sequence: TGTGCCAGCAGCAGCTTACAGGGGAACACTGAAGCTTTCTTT. Its translation is CASSSLQGNTEAFF.